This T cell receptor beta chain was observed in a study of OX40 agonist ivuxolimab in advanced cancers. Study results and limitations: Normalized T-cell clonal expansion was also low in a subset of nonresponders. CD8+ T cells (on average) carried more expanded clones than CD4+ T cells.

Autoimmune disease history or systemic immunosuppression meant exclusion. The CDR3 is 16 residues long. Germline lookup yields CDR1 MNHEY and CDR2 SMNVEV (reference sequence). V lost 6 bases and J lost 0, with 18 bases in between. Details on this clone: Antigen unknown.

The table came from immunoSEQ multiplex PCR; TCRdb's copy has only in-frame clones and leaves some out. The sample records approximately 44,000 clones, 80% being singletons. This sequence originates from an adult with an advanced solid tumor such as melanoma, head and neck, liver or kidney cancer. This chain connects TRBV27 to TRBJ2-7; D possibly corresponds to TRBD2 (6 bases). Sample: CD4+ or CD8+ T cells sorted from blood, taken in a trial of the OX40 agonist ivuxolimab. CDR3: CASSRRTGSVSYEQYF. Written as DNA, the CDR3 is TGTGCCAGCAGCCGGAGAACCGGGAGTGTCTCCTACGAGCAGTACTTC.